The entry below describes one T cell receptor (beta chain). Original data processing: How many nucleated cells were present was estimated from reference gene primer amplification. The assay was immunoSEQ multiplex PCR, and TCRdb's table has in-frame clones only and misses some. V, J and clone size are taken as reported in that table, and D and trimming were inferred from the DNA itself. Among fewer than 200,000 clones, about three quarters were seen once, and the ten largest hold about 7.8%. This sample is drawn from a study of blood T cell repertoires in COVID-19. As for the study in general: Donors in the United States, Italy and Spain gave samples during acute or convalescent COVID-19. Sources were T cells, B-cell-depleted T cells, or PBMCs; the material itself was cDNA or gDNA.

V was shortened by 3 bases and J by 0 bases, with 9 bases between the two germline ends. The CDR3 loop spans 15 amino acids. Germline values: CDR1 MNHEY, CDR2 SMNVEV (reference sequence). The chain employs TRBV27 and TRBJ1-5; D unclear. The sequenced sample was peripheral blood. The clonotype was recovered from a man in his sixties with acute or convalescent COVID-19. CDR3 sequence: CASSFSGYSNQPQHF. The CDR3 DNA follows: TGTGCCAGCAGTTTTTCCGGTTATAGCAATCAGCCCCAGCATTTT.